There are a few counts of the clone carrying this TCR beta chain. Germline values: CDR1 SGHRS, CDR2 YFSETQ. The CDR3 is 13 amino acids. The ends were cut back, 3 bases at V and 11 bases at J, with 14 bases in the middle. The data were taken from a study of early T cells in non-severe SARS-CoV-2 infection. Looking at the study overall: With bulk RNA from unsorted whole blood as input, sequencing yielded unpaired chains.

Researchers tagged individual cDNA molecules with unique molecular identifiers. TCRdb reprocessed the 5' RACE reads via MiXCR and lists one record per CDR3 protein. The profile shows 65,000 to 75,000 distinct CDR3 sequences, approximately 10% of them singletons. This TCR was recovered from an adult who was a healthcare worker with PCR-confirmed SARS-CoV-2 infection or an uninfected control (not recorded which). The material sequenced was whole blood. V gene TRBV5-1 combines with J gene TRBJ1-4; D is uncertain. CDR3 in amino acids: CASSWGGEQKLFF. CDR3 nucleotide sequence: TGCGCCAGCAGCTGGGGTGGGGAACAGAAACTGTTTTTT.